The subject of this entry is one T cell receptor (beta chain). What it binds is not known. The CDR3 runs to 14 residues. V lost 5 bases to trimming and J lost 3 bases, with 10 bases between them. CDR1 is SEHNR and CDR2 is FQNEAQ in the germline V gene (reference sequence). This entry belongs to a study of OX40 agonist ivuxolimab in advanced cancers. Turning to the study itself: The treatment was a fully human IgG2 OX40 agonist, ivuxolimab. Findings and limits, study-wide: Expanded clones belonging to CD8+ T cells outnumbered, on average, those of CD4+.

Measured with immunoSEQ multiplex PCR; TCRdb has only the in-frame clones, and not every one. The sample includes nearly 80,000 clones, about 92% of them seen just once. The sequencing used CD4+ or CD8+ T cells sorted from blood, collected in a trial of the OX40 agonist ivuxolimab. This sequence originates from an adult with an advanced solid tumor such as melanoma, head and neck, liver or kidney cancer. V usage is TRBV7-9 and J usage is TRBJ1-4; D may be TRBD1 (6 bases). CDR3 region: CASSIRGSNEKLFF. Written as DNA, the CDR3 is TGTGCCAGCAGCATCAGGGGTTCTAATGAAAAACTGTTTTTT.